This entry features one T cell receptor (beta chain) sequence. Germline V gene sequence: CDR1 MRHNA, CDR2 SNTAGT. The CDR3 is 14 residues long. Trimming cost V 5 bases and J 9 bases; bases outside gene matches: 8. Profiling relied on immunoSEQ multiplex PCR, and the TCRdb table lists in-frame clones only, not all of them. Of fewer than 200,000 clones listed, around 89% are singletons. The data stem from a study of control samples from healthy donors and cancer patients. The chain combines TRBV6-4 with TRBJ2-1, with TRBD2 matching over 9 bases. Sequencing was performed on blood. This clonotype originated in a woman between 50 and 59 years old in good health. In DNA form, the CDR3 reads TGTGCCAGCAGTCGGATAGCGGGAGCTCTTGAGCAGTTCTTC. Its protein is CASSRIAGALEQFF.